This entry lists 32 T cell receptor beta chains sequenced from one sample in a study of blood T cell repertoires in COVID-19 (dated by TCRdb to the early 2020s). The library was generated by the immunoSEQ multiplex PCR assay. TCRdb obtained this table from immuneACCESS and retained in-frame rearrangements with V and J assigned. These tables miss some clones; where compared with another copy, unresolved V genes account for less than half of the shortfall, and the remainder is unexplained. In all, the sample holds about 220,000 clones, and about nine tenths of those were seen once. About 2.3% of the sample goes to the ten largest clones. What was sequenced was PBMCs or T cells enriched from blood (not recorded which). All receptors derive from a woman in her forties with acute COVID-19.

The rearrangement uses TRBV18 and TRBJ1-4; D is ambiguous. Germline-derived CDR1 and CDR2 are KGHSH and LQKENI. The CDR3 spans 12 residues. Trimming pared 5 bases from V and 6 bases from J, leaving 7 bases between. The DNA of the CDR3 is TGTGCCAGCTCATACCGGTATGAAAAACTGTTTTTT. This codes for CASSYRYEKLFF.

The chain links TRBV19 to TRBJ1-6; D gene uncertain. The V gene lost 9 bases and the J gene lost 6 bases, with 12 bases spanning the gap. CDR1 is LNHDA, CDR2 SQIVND, per germline (reference sequence). The CDR3 consists of 13 residues. CDR3 DNA: TGTGCCAGCCGGGGATCACTTAATTCACCCCTCCACTTT. Translated, it gives CASRGSLNSPLHF. Full variable domain (missing parts from reference TRBV19 and TRBJ1-6): DGGITQSPKYLFRKEGQNVTLSCEQNLNHDAMYWYRQDPGQGLRLIYYSQIVNDFQKGDIAEGYSVSREKKESFPLTVTSAQKNPTAFYLCASRGSLNSPLHFGNGTRLTVT.

The genes are TRBV5-1 and TRBJ1-2, with a tentative D call TRBD1 (5 bases). CDR3 length: 15 residues. Germline V gives CDR1 SGHRS, CDR2 YFSETQ. The germline V and J ends were trimmed by 4 bases and 2 bases, with 15 bases remaining between them. CDR3: CASSPREIGNYGYTF. CDR3 in DNA: TGCGCCAGCAGCCCCAGGGAAATCGGGAACTATGGCTACACCTTC. The full variable domain, with the rest looked up from reference TRBV5-1 and TRBJ1-2, is KAGVTQTPRYLIKTRGQQVTLSCSPISGHRSVSWYQQTPGQGLQFLFEYFSETQRNKGNFPGRFSGRQFSNSRSEMNVSTLELGDSALYLCASSPREIGNYGYTFGSGTRLTVV.

The chain joins TRBV4-3 to TRBJ1-1; 9 bases are a match to TRBD1. CDR3 size: 17 residues. CDR1 is LGHNA, CDR2 YSLEER, per germline. J gave up 6 bases and V 4 bases, and 15 bases lay outside the gene matches. CDR3 sequence: CASSLTFAGTGLPEAFF. DNA for the CDR3: TGCGCCAGCAGCCTTACATTCGCCGGGACAGGGCTTCCTGAAGCTTTCTTT.

V is TRBV7-6 and J is TRBJ1-1, with 7 bases fitting TRBD1. The CDR3 consists of 13 residues. Unmatched junction bases numbered 7, after V lost 6 bases and J lost 6 bases. Germline loops: CDR1 SGHVS, CDR2 FNYEAQ. Here the CDR3 reads CASSRTGQSEAFF. Written as DNA, the CDR3 is TGTGCCAGCAGTAGGACAGGCCAATCTGAAGCTTTCTTT.

This clone was seen only a few times. The chain carries TRBV6-6 and TRBJ1-1, with D possibly matching TRBD1 (5 bases). The germline V gene encodes CDR1 MNHNY and CDR2 SVGAGI (reference sequence). This CDR3 has 14 residues. V shed 2 bases and J shed 4 bases, with 11 bases lying between them. DNA for the CDR3: TGTGCCAGCAGTTACAGGCAGGGTTTCACTGAAGCTTTCTTT. Protein sequence: CASSYRQGFTEAFF.

The rearrangement joins TRBV2 to TRBJ1-1, with D perhaps matching TRBD1 (6 bases). Germline V gene data show CDR1 as SNHLY and CDR2 as FYNNEI. The V gene lost 4 bases and the J gene lost 6 bases, with 9 bases spanning the gap. The CDR3 runs 12 residues. CDR3 loop: CASSGTVPEAFF. CDR3 DNA: TGTGCCAGCAGTGGGACAGTCCCTGAAGCTTTCTTT.

The genes are TRBV7-9 and TRBJ2-7; tentatively, D is TRBD1 (7 bases). Germline CDR1 reads SEHNR; CDR2 reads FQNEAQ (reference sequence). V was pared by 4 bases and J by 7 bases, with 17 bases between. The CDR3 spans 14 residues. The CDR3 DNA reads TGTGCCAGCAGCTCCACAGGGGAGGTTGTAGAGCAGTACTTC. It yields the protein CASSSTGEVVEQYF.

The chain couples TRBV27 to TRBJ1-4; TRBD1 might be the D (6 bases). CDR1 is MNHEY and CDR2 is SMNVEV in the germline V gene (reference sequence). V was clipped by 2 bases and J by 8 bases, with 12 bases between them. The CDR3 has 14 amino acids. In nucleotides, the CDR3 is TGTGCCAGCAGTTTAACAGGGTTGGGGGAAAAACTGTTTTTT. Translation gives CASSLTGLGEKLFF.

The V and J genes are TRBV29-1 and TRBJ2-2; TRBD2 aligns across 13 bases. The trim removed 3 bases at V and 5 bases at J, leaving 15 bases unmatched. This CDR3 contains 19 residues. Germline V gene lookup returns CDR1 SQVTM and CDR2 ANQGSEA. CDR3 protein: CSVDELTSGGAYRTGELFF. DNA of the CDR3: TGCAGCGTTGATGAGTTAACTAGCGGGGGGGCCTATAGGACCGGGGAGCTGTTTTTT.

This chain joins TRBV24-1 and TRBJ1-4; D is unclear. Per the germline V gene, CDR1 is KGHDR and CDR2 is SFDVKD. CDR3 length: 14 residues. The V gene lost 6 bases and the J gene lost 0 bases, with 7 bases spanning the gap. The CDR3 nucleotides are TGTGCCACCAGTTCAGTGGCAACTAATGAAAAACTGTTTTTT. Its protein product is CATSSVATNEKLFF.

This clone was detected once. This chain uses TRBV18 with TRBJ2-3; weak D call: TRBD2 (6 bases). This CDR3 region has 14 residues. The ends were cut back, 1 base at V and 9 bases at J, with 14 bases in the middle. Looked up from germline, CDR1 is KGHSH and CDR2 is LQKENI. CDR3 in DNA: TGTGCCAGCTCACCACAGGAGGGGAAGGTAACGCAGTATTTT. Its translation is CASSPQEGKVTQYF.

The chain couples TRBV20-1 to TRBJ2-1, with a weak D call TRBD2 (6 bases). Germline V CDR1 and CDR2: DFQATT, SNEGSKA (reference sequence). Trimming cost V 3 bases and J 5 bases, with 14 bases left between them. This CDR3 region has 14 residues. CDR3 loop: CSASSPGVNNEQFF. Here the CDR3 DNA reads TGCAGTGCTAGTTCCCCGGGAGTGAACAATGAGCAGTTCTTC.

The gene calls are TRBV14 and TRBJ2-6; TRBD1 might be the D (6 bases). The germline gives CDR1 SGHDN, CDR2 FVKESK. V was pared by 6 bases and J by 7 bases, with 13 bases between. The CDR3 loop spans 14 amino acids. The CDR3 is CASSHRVGANVLTF. CDR3 DNA: TGTGCCAGCAGTCACAGGGTGGGTGCCAACGTCCTGACTTTC.

The J gene is TRBJ2-3, the V gene TRBV29-1; 8 nucleotides match TRBD1. The germline V gene encodes CDR1 SQVTM and CDR2 ANQGSEA. The V segment lost 6 bases and the J segment 1 base; nucleotides outside the gene matches: 6. This CDR3 comprises 14 residues. The CDR3 sequence: CSVSTGVGTDTQYF. DNA of the CDR3: TGCAGCGTCTCGACAGGGGTAGGCACAGATACGCAGTATTTT.

The rearrangement uses TRBV5-8 and TRBJ1-1; the D is unclear. There are 15 residues in the CDR3. Germline CDR1 SGHTS, CDR2 YDEGEE. Trimming shortened V by 1 base and J by 5 bases, and 15 bases separated the two germline ends. CDR3 DNA: TGTGCCAGCAGCTTGAAACTGAACCGAGGAACTGAAGCTTTCTTT. This codes for CASSLKLNRGTEAFF.

The gene calls are TRBV7-8 and TRBJ2-7, with TRBD2 matching over 7 bases. Trimming cost V 1 base and J 6 bases; bases outside gene matches: 9. This CDR3 is 15 amino acids long. The germline V gene has CDR1 SGHVS and CDR2 FQNEAQ. The CDR3: CASSLEASGWGEQYV. CDR3 bases: TGTGCCAGCAGCTTAGAGGCTAGCGGCTGGGGCGAGCAGTACGTC.

The chain uses TRBV7-2 and TRBJ1-1; TRBD1 matches 9 bases. Germline V gene data show CDR1 as SGHTA and CDR2 as FQGNSA. After removal of 6 bases from V and 3 bases from J, the junction contained 5 bases not matched to a gene. This CDR3 region has 14 residues. Here the CDR3 reads CASRFTGGHTEAFF. DNA of the CDR3: TGTGCCAGCAGATTCACAGGGGGCCACACTGAAGCTTTCTTT.

This clone has just one count. The chain recombines TRBV4-3 with TRBJ1-2, with 7 bases that match TRBD1. CDR3 length equals 15 residues. Losses at the gene ends were 5 bases for V and 0 bases for J; bases not matched to a gene: 6. In germline, CDR1 is LGHNA, CDR2 YSLEER. Here the CDR3 reads CASSARDSSNYGYTF. Here the CDR3 DNA reads TGCGCCAGCAGCGCCCGGGACAGCTCTAACTATGGCTACACCTTC.

Remarks on this clone: Compared with germline, one end of the junction differs, possibly owing to a read error. The rearrangement links TRBV3-1 (or the pseudogene TRBV3-2) to TRBJ2-5, with D unclear. Germline assignment: CDR1 LGHDT and CDR2 YNNKEL (reference sequence). The CDR3 totals 12 residues. The CDR3 region has the DNA TGTGCCAGCAGCCCCCTCTCTGAGACACCTCACTTC. The encoded protein is CASSPLSETPHF.

V is TRBV18 and J is TRBJ2-5; a possible D gene is TRBD1 (6 bases). This CDR3 spans 15 amino acids. V was pared by 1 base and J by 2 bases, with 11 bases between. CDR1 is KGHSH, CDR2 LQKENI, per germline. The CDR3 is CASSPLTGLQETQYF. The CDR3 DNA is TGTGCCAGCTCACCACTGACAGGCCTACAAGAGACCCAGTACTTC.

The chain joins TRBV19 to TRBJ1-6; D perhaps matches TRBD1 (5 bases). The CDR3 loop spans 14 amino acids. CDR1 is LNHDA and CDR2 is SQIVND in the germline V gene (reference sequence). The V and J ends lost 3 bases and 10 bases respectively, with 13 bases between them. DNA of the CDR3: TGTGCCAGTAGTATCGGGTTAGGGGAATCACCCCTCCACTTT. This translates into CASSIGLGESPLHF.

The chain employs TRBV5-1 and TRBJ1-1, with TRBD1 matching over 7 bases. There are 15 residues in the CDR3. Trimming at V came to 4 bases and at J to 0 bases, leaving 6 bases not matched to a gene. Per the germline V gene, CDR1 is SGHRS and CDR2 is YFSETQ. CDR3 nucleotide sequence: TGCGCCAGCAGCCATGGGGACAGCCTGAACACTGAAGCTTTCTTT. Residues: CASSHGDSLNTEAFF.

The V call is TRBV30, the J call TRBJ1-1; perhaps TRBD1 as D (6 bases). Trimming took off 0 bases at V and 11 bases at J, with 19 bases between the two ends. CDR1 GTSNPN and CDR2 SVGIG come from the germline V gene (reference sequence). The CDR3 spans 14 residues. CDR3 nucleotide sequence: TGTGCCTGGAGTGTACAGGGAGGGTCCGGGTGGGCTTTCTTT. Its protein is CAWSVQGGSGWAFF.

In regard to this clone: Additional DNA sequences in this sample encode the identical CDR3. The chain carries TRBV2 and TRBJ1-2, with D maybe TRBD1 (5 bases). Germline V gene data show CDR1 as SNHLY and CDR2 as FYNNEI. V lost 3 bases, J lost 4 bases, and 9 bases lay in between. CDR3 length equals 13 residues. Here the CDR3 DNA reads TGTGCCAGCAGTGAGAACAGGAGCTATGGCTACACCTTC. It specifies CASSENRSYGYTF.

The rearrangement joins TRBV7-2 to TRBJ2-5, with D uncertain. Germline loops: CDR1 SGHTA, CDR2 FQGNSA. Trimming removed 5 bases at V and 5 bases at J, with 12 bases between. The CDR3 covers 13 residues. CDR3 loop: CASSPQPGETQYF. CDR3 bases: TGTGCCAGCAGCCCTCAACCGGGTGAGACCCAGTACTTC.

The chain carries TRBV19 and TRBJ1-5; D uncertain. CDR3 size: 14 residues. V lost 3 bases to trimming and J lost 5 bases, with 11 bases between them. CDR1 is LNHDA and CDR2 is SQIVND in the germline V gene (reference sequence). CDR3 amino acids: CASSIFGWDQPQHF. The CDR3 bases are TGTGCCAGTAGTATCTTCGGGTGGGATCAGCCCCAGCATTTT.

The chain recombines TRBV5-1 with TRBJ2-5; TRBD2 might be the D (6 bases). The V end lost 4 bases, the J end lost 1 base, and 20 bases lay between the germline ends. This CDR3 spans 17 amino acids. Germline CDR1 SGHRS, CDR2 YFSETQ. The CDR3: CASSPPLGPGGQETQYF. As DNA, the CDR3 is TGCGCCAGCAGCCCTCCACTAGGGCCCGGGGGCCAAGAGACCCAGTACTTC.

The chain joins TRBV10-3 to TRBJ2-3, with D possibly TRBD1 on 6 matching bases. V lost 6 bases and J lost 2, with 15 bases in between. CDR3 length: 15 residues. Germline CDR1 and CDR2: ENHRY and SYGVKD. The CDR3 coding sequence is TGTGCCATCAGCGCTCAGGGGTCTACCACAGATACGCAGTATTTT. Encoded protein: CAISAQGSTTDTQYF.

This chain connects TRBV3-1 (or the pseudogene TRBV3-2) to TRBJ1-3, with unresolved D. The CDR3 runs to 13 residues. V was pared by 1 base and J by 4 bases, with 5 bases between. The germline V gene has CDR1 LGHDT and CDR2 YNNKEL (reference sequence). The CDR3 coding sequence is TGTGCCAGCAGCCAAGTTCAAGGAAACACCATATATTTT. Its protein product is CASSQVQGNTIYF.

The chain carries TRBV2 and TRBJ2-1; D perhaps matches TRBD1 (6 bases). CDR3 length equals 12 residues. V shed 6 bases and J shed 8 bases, with 11 bases lying between them. The germline V gene encodes CDR1 SNHLY and CDR2 FYNNEI. The CDR3 protein is CASSLTGHEQFF. The DNA of the CDR3 is TGTGCCAGCAGCTTAACAGGGCATGAGCAGTTCTTC.

This clone showed up just once. The chain has TRBV7-8 and TRBJ2-7, with 9 bases fitting TRBD1. The germline gives CDR1 SGHVS, CDR2 FQNEAQ. V lost 1 base, J lost 2 bases, and 3 bases stayed unmatched. This CDR3 has 15 residues. The CDR3 here is CASSLGWDRAYEQYV. CDR3 nucleotides: TGTGCCAGCAGCTTAGGCTGGGACAGGGCCTACGAGCAGTACGTC.